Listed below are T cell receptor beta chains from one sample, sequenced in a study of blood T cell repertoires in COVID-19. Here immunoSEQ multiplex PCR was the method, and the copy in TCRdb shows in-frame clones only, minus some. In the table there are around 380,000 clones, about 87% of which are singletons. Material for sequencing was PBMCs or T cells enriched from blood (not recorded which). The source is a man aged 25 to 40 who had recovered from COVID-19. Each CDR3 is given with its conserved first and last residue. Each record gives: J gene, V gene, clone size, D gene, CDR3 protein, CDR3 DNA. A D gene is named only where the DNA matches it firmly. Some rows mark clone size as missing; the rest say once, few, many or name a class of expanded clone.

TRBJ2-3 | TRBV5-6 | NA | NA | CASSRTLAISTDTQYF | TGTGCCAGCAGCCGGACTCTTGCTATTAGCACAGATACGCAGTATTTT
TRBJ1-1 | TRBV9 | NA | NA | CASSATAPGEAFF | TGTGCCAGCAGCGCCACGGCTCCGGGGGAAGCTTTCTTT
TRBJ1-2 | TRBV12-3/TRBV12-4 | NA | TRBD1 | CASSSRQGDGYTF | TGTGCCAGCAGTTCGCGACAGGGGGATGGCTACACCTTC
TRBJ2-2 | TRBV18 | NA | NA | CASSPGGGATGELFF | TGTGCCAGCTCCCCCGGCGGTGGAGCCACCGGGGAGCTGTTTTTT
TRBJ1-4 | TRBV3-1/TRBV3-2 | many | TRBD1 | CATSGGPNEKLFF | TGTGCCACCTCAGGGGGCCCTAATGAAAAACTGTTTTTT
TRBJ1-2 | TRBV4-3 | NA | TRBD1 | CASSPEGTGDYGYTF | TGCGCCAGCAGCCCAGAGGGGACAGGTGACTATGGCTACACCTTC
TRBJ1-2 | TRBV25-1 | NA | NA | CASRLGRYGYTF | TGTGCCAGCAGATTAGGGAGGTATGGCTACACCTTC
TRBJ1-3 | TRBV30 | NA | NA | CAFSPGGGHNTIYF | TGTGCCTTCTCTCCCGGGGGAGGTCATAACACCATATATTTT
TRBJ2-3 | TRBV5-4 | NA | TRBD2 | CASSLVASGFGDTQYF | TGTGCCAGCAGCTTGGTGGCTAGCGGTTTTGGAGATACGCAGTATTTT
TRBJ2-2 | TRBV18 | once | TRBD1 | CASSPIYRGSSNTGELFF | TGTGCCAGCTCACCCATTTACAGGGGAAGTTCGAACACCGGGGAGCTGTTTTTT
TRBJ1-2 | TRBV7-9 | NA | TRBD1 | CASSSRDRGYYGYTF | TGTGCCAGCAGCTCCCGGGACAGGGGGTACTATGGCTACACCTTC
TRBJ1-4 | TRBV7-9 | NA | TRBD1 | CASSSARGREEKLFF | TGTGCCAGCAGCTCCGCCAGGGGGCGGGAAGAAAAACTGTTTTTT
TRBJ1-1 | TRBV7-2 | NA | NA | CASSLDRFMNTEAFF | TGTGCCAGCAGCTTAGACAGATTCATGAACACTGAAGCTTTCTTT
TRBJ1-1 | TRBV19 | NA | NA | CASSTNPGYRPNTEAFF | TGTGCCAGTAGTACAAACCCGGGGTATAGGCCGAACACTGAAGCTTTCTTT
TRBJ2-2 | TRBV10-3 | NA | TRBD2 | CAISQDWRGVAGELFF | TGTGCCATCAGTCAGGACTGGCGGGGGGTGGCCGGGGAGCTGTTTTTT
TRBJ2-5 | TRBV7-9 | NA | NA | CASRASAAQETQYF | TGTGCCAGCAGAGCCTCGGCGGCCCAAGAGACCCAGTACTTC
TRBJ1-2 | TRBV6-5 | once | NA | CASNTVGAGYTF | TGTGCCAGCAATACGGTGGGGGCCGGCTACACCTTC
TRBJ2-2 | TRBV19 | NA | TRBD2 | CASGTSGARRTGELFF | TGTGCCAGTGGGACTAGCGGGGCCCGTAGGACCGGGGAGCTGTTTTTT
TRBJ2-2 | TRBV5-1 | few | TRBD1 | CASRTGVTGELFF | TGCGCCAGCCGAACAGGGGTCACCGGGGAGCTGTTTTTT
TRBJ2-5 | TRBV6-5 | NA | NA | CASSGQQETQYF | TGTGCCAGCAGCGGACAGCAAGAGACCCAGTACTTC
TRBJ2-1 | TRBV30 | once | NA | CAWRGSGYNEQFF | TGTGCCTGGCGGGGGAGTGGGTACAATGAGCAGTTCTTC
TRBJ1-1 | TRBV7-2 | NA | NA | CASSPQANTEAFF | TGTGCCAGCAGCCCCCAGGCGAACACTGAAGCTTTCTTT
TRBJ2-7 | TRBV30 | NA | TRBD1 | CAWSAPGGHSSYEQYF | TGTGCCTGGAGTGCCCCAGGGGGCCACTCCTCCTACGAGCAGTACTTC
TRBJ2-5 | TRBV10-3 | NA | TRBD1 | CASKGAQAQTQYF | TGTGCCTCGAAGGGGGCTCAAGCACAGACCCAGTACTTC
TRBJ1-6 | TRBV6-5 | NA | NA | CASSPPSSYNSPLHF | TGTGCCAGCAGTCCTCCTAGCTCCTATAATTCACCCCTCCACTTT
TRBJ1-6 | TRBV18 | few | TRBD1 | CASSLTGTGDSPLHF | TGTGCCAGCTCACTGACCGGGACAGGGGATTCACCCCTCCACTTT
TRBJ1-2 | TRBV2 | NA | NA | CASSPRQINYGYTF | TGTGCCAGCAGTCCTCGACAAATTAACTATGGCTACACCTTC
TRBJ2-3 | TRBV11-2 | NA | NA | CASSLRDGRADTQYF | TGTGCCAGCAGCTTAAGGGACGGGAGAGCAGATACGCAGTATTTT
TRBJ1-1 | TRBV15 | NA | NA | CATSRDFPMQGNEAFF | TGTGCCACCAGCAGAGATTTCCCAATGCAGGGGAATGAAGCTTTCTTT
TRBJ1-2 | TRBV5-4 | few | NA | CASRPGANYGYTF | TGTGCCAGCAGACCGGGGGCTAACTATGGCTACACCTTC
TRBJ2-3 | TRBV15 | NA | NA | CATSRVQVGDTQYF | TGTGCCACCAGCAGGGTCCAGGTGGGAGATACGCAGTATTTT
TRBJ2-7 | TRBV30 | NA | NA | CAWTRSTYEQYF | TGTGCCTGGACAAGGAGCACCTACGAGCAGTACTTC
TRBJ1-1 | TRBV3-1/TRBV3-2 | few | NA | CASRQRRYTEAFF | TGTGCCAGCAGACAAAGGAGATACACTGAAGCTTTCTTT
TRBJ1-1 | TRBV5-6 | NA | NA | CATENAGFTEAFF | TGTGCCACTGAAAACGCCGGGTTCACTGAAGCTTTCTTT
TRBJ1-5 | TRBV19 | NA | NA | CASSIERGFSQPQHF | TGTGCCAGTAGTATAGAAAGGGGTTTTAGTCAGCCCCAGCATTTT
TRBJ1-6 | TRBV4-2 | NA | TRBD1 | CASSQVGATTGWYSPLHF | TGTGCCAGCAGCCAAGTTGGGGCGACGACAGGGTGGTATTCACCCCTCCACTTT
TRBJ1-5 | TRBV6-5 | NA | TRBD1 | CASRRTGDEYQPQHF | TGTGCCAGCAGAAGGACAGGGGATGAATATCAGCCCCAGCATTTT
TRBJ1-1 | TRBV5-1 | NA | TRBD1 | CASSPRDRGTEAFF | TGCGCCAGCAGCCCCCGGGACAGGGGAACTGAAGCTTTCTTT
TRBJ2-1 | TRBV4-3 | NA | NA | CASSQVLRGEFYNEQFF | TGCGCCAGCAGCCAAGTTCTCAGGGGAGAATTTTACAATGAGCAGTTCTTC
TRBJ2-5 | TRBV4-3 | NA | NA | CASSQSWTARETQYF | TGCGCCAGCAGCCAATCCTGGACAGCGCGAGAGACCCAGTACTTC
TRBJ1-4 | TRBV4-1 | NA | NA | CASSYYRAEKLFF | TGCGCCAGCAGCTATTACAGGGCTGAAAAACTGTTTTTT
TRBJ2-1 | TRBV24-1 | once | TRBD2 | CATSDFRGGEQFF | TGTGCCACCAGTGATTTCCGCGGGGGTGAGCAGTTCTTC
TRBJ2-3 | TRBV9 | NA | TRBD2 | CASGKLAGSTDTQYF | TGTGCCAGCGGTAAACTAGCGGGGAGCACAGATACGCAGTATTTT
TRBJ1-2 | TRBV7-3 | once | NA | CASSGNGGYGYTF | TGTGCCAGCAGCGGGAACGGGGGCTATGGCTACACCTTC
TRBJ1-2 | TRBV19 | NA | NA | CASSMDSYGYTF | TGTGCCAGTAGTATGGACAGTTATGGCTACACCTTC
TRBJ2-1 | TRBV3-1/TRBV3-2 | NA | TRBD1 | CASSQDRGPYNEQFF | TGTGCCAGCAGCCAGGACAGGGGACCCTACAATGAGCAGTTCTTC